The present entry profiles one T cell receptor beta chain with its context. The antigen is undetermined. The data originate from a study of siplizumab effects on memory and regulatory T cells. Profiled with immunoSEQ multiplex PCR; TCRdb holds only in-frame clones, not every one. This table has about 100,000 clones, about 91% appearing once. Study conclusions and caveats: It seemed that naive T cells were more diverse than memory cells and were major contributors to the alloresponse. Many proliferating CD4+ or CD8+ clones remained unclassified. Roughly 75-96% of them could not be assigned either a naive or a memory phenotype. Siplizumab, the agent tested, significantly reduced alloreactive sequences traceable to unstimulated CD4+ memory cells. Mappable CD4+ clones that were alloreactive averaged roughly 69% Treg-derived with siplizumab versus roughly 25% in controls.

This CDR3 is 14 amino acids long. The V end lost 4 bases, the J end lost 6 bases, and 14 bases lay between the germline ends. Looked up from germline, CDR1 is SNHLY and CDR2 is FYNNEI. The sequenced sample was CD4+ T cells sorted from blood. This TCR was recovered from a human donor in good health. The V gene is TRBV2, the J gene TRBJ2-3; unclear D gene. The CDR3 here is CASSVTTAKDTQYF. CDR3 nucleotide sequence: TGTGCCAGCAGTGTCACTACTGCCAAGGATACGCAGTATTTT.